The subject of this entry is one T cell receptor (beta chain). This CDR3 spans 16 amino acids. The entry originates in a study of blood T cell repertoires in COVID-19. For the study at large: Nucleic acid was either cDNA or gDNA, and it came from T cells, B-cell-depleted T cells, or PBMCs.

Study processing details: Counts of nucleated cells, estimated from reference gene primer amplification, were obtained. Measured with immunoSEQ multiplex PCR; TCRdb has only the in-frame clones, and not every one. V and J calls and clone size are as listed in that table; D and trimming were resolved from the DNA. The table records roughly 99,000 clones, approximately 88% of them present only once. This sequence originates from a man in his fifties or sixties with active or convalescent COVID-19. Sequencing was carried out using peripheral blood. The chain has TRBV21-1 and TRBJ1-3; the D call TRBD1 from the table was never checked on the DNA. TRBV21-1 has pseudogene status. CDR3 DNA: TGTGCCAGCAGCCAAGAGGGGTCCTACTCTGGAAACACCATATATTTT. It translates to CASSQEGSYSGNTIYF.